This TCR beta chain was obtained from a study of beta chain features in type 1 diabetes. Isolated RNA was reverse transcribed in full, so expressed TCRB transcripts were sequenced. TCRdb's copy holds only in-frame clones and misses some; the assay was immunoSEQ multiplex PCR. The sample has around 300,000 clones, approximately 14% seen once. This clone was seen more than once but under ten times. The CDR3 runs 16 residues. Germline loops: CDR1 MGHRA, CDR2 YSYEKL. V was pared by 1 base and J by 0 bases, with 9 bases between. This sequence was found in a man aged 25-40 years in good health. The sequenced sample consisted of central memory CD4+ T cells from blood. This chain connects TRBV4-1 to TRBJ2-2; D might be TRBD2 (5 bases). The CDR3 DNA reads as TGCGCCAGCAGCCAAGCCCCGGGGTCGAACACCGGGGAGCTGTTTTTT. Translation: CASSQAPGSNTGELFF.